This record covers a single TCR beta chain. Sequencing used immunoSEQ multiplex PCR; TCRdb keeps in-frame clones, though not all of them. This sample has approximately 70,000 clones; 90% occur once, and the top ten carry less than 0.6%. The entry originates in a study of OX40 agonist ivuxolimab in advanced cancers. Background on the study: The patients received agonistic anti-OX40 (CD134) antibody ivuxolimab. People in dose escalation had one of these cancers: hepatocellular carcinoma, melanoma, renal cell or head and neck cancer.

The CDR3 covers 13 residues. V lost 4 bases and J lost 8, with 12 bases in between. The germline V gene encodes CDR1 LNHDA and CDR2 SQIVND (reference sequence). The rearrangement links TRBV19 to TRBJ2-1; no definite D call. Sequenced material: CD4+ or CD8+ T cells sorted from blood, taken in a trial of the OX40 agonist ivuxolimab. This TCR came from an adult with an advanced solid tumor such as melanoma, head and neck, liver or kidney cancer. This chain's CDR3 is CASSNGARDEQFF. The CDR3, as DNA: TGTGCCAGTAGTAATGGAGCACGCGATGAGCAGTTCTTC.